This note documents a single TCR beta chain sequence. Its antigen remains unidentified. Some clones are missing from TCRdb's copy, which holds only in-frame ones; the method was immunoSEQ multiplex PCR. The repertoire holds over 90,000 clones, with 85% to 90% as singletons. These data originate in a study of OX40 agonist ivuxolimab in advanced cancers. Study-level results: Within 6 weeks, CD4+ and CD8+ blood T cells expanded clonally at 0.1 to 3.0 mg/kg.

Blood draws occurred at baseline, cycle 4 day 1, and cycle 7 day 1. CDR1 DFQATT and CDR2 SNEGSKA come from the germline V gene (reference sequence). This CDR3 region has 11 residues. Trimming stripped 3 bases from V and 7 bases from J, with 9 bases between. The TCR comes from an adult with an advanced solid tumor such as melanoma, head and neck, liver or kidney cancer. The sample consisted of CD4+ or CD8+ T cells sorted from blood, taken in a trial of the OX40 agonist ivuxolimab. This sequence joins TRBV20-1 and TRBJ1-2; unclear D gene. Here the CDR3 reads CSASERVGYTF. The CDR3 coding sequence is TGCAGTGCTAGCGAAAGGGTTGGCTACACCTTC.